The 16 T cell receptor beta chains below come from one sample, sequenced in a study of metastatic and nonmetastatic thyroid tumors. Treatment of any kind had been given to no patient before thyroid surgery. TCRdb used MiXCR to call clones anew from the PCR reads. Among roughly 75,000 clones listed, around 13% were seen once. Input material: tumor tissue. The receptors were sampled from a female donor with papillary thyroid cancer or a benign thyroid nodule (not recorded which). Some clones in this sample may be carry-over from other donors' samples.

This clone was counted many times. V gene TRBV2 combines with J gene TRBJ1-5; tentative D call: TRBD1 (5 bases). This CDR3 comprises 15 residues. With 2 bases removed from V and 2 bases from J, the gap between germline ends came to 10 bases. The germline CDR1 and CDR2 sequences are SNHLY and FYNNEI. The CDR3 protein is CASSEMQGGNQPQHF. CDR3 nucleotides: TGTGCCAGCAGTGAAATGCAGGGCGGCAATCAGCCCCAGCATTTT.

The chain combines TRBV30 with TRBJ1-1; D gene ambiguous. The CDR3 covers 14 residues. V was trimmed by 0 bases and J by 1 base, leaving 9 bases between them. Germline CDR1 reads GTSNPN; CDR2 reads SVGIG (reference sequence). CDR3 in DNA: TGTGCCTGGAGTGTACCAGAGAAGAACACTGAAGCTTTCTTT. It codes for CAWSVPEKNTEAFF.

A few counts support this clone. A junction boundary mismatches the germline segment, possibly from a read error. At the DNA level, this CDR3 is encoded by other sequences in the same sample as well. This sequence joins TRBV11-1 and TRBJ2-6; tentative D call: TRBD1 (6 bases). This CDR3 region has 17 residues. Germline V gene sequence: CDR1 SGHAT, CDR2 FQDESV (reference sequence). CDR3 DNA sequence: TGTGCCACCCGACATCGGACAGTCTCTAAGAGGGCCAACGCCCTGACTTTC. The encoded protein is CATRHRTVSKRANALTF.

For this clone: A single base separates this from a much larger clone, so it may be a read error. Other DNA variants within this sample encode the same CDR3. The V call is TRBV5-1, the J call TRBJ2-5, with D hard to call. This CDR3 is 15 amino acids long. From germline, CDR1 is SGHRS and CDR2 YFSETQ. The chain's CDR3 is CASSYSRRLQETQYF. The CDR3, as DNA: TGCGCCAGCAGCTATTCGAGACGGCTCCAAGAGACACAGTACTTC.

This chain connects TRBV11-3 to TRBJ1-2; 7 bases agree with TRBD1. The V and J ends lost 5 bases and 5 bases, in that order; junction bases with no gene match: 2. The CDR3 runs 12 residues. Germline assignment: CDR1 SGHNT and CDR2 YENEEA. The CDR3 sequence is CASSQGGYGYTF. The CDR3, as DNA: TGTGCCAGCAGCCAGGGGGGGTATGGCTACACCTTC.

This clone has a count of ten or more. The chain links TRBV11-2 to TRBJ1-3; 9 bases match TRBD1. The germline V gene encodes CDR1 SGHAT and CDR2 FQNNGV. This CDR3 spans 16 amino acids. Unmatched junction bases numbered 6, after V lost 4 bases and J lost 2 bases. DNA for the CDR3: TGTGCCAGCAGCTCGCTCCGGGACAGGGCTGGAAACACCATATATTTT. Protein product: CASSSLRDRAGNTIYF.

This clone was picked up many times. The V gene is TRBV19, the J gene TRBJ2-3; a weak D match, TRBD1 (5 bases). Per the germline V gene, CDR1 is LNHDA and CDR2 is SQIVND (reference sequence). V dropped 1 base and J dropped 1 base, with 12 bases sitting between them. The CDR3 totals 16 residues. The CDR3 sequence: CASSIGGPRRTDTQYF. As DNA, the CDR3 is TGTGCCAGTAGTATAGGGGGCCCACGCCGCACAGATACGCAGTATTTT.

This clone was found many times. This rearrangement joins TRBV28 to TRBJ2-2; D is unresolved. The CDR3 is made up of 16 amino acids. Trimming removed 6 bases at V and 4 bases at J, with 18 bases between. Per the germline V gene, CDR1 is MDHEN and CDR2 is SYDVKM. The CDR3 DNA sequence: TGTGCCAGCAGCCGCTTTAGGGTACGAATCACCGGGGAGCTGTTTTTT. As protein: CASSRFRVRITGELFF.

The chain links TRBV24-1 to TRBJ2-6, with TRBD1 matching over 10 bases. V was pared by 0 bases and J by 4 bases, with 14 bases of the junction left unmatched. The CDR3 totals 21 residues. Per the germline V gene, CDR1 is KGHDR and CDR2 is SFDVKD. The CDR3 region has the DNA TGTGCCACCAGTGATTTGCCTGACTCGGGACAGGGGTTTACCGGGGCCAACGTCCTGACTTTC. The encoded protein is CATSDLPDSGQGFTGANVLTF.

This clone has at least ten counts. The V gene is TRBV2, the J gene TRBJ2-5, with 11 bases identical to TRBD2. The length of the CDR3 is 17 residues. V gave up 5 bases and J gave up 9 bases; unmatched junction bases: 17. The germline gives CDR1 SNHLY, CDR2 FYNNEI. CDR3 coding DNA: TGTGCCAGCAGTCCAACGATTAGCGGGAGGGCCCATTTGCCCCAGTACTTC. Its translation is CASSPTISGRAHLPQYF.

This clone was detected many times. The chain's CDR3 is CASSPSREGYTF. Here the CDR3 DNA reads TGTGCCAGCAGCCCATCAAGGGAGGGCTACACCTTC. This chain joins TRBV7-2 and TRBJ1-2; the D is unclear. Trimming took 5 bases from V and 8 from J, leaving 12 bases between them. This CDR3 is built from 12 residues. In germline, CDR1 is SGHTA, CDR2 FQGNSA.

This clone was recorded a few times. The rearrangement links TRBV5-1 to TRBJ2-5, with D possibly TRBD1 on 5 matching bases. CDR1 SGHRS and CDR2 YFSETQ come from the germline V gene. Trimming took 1 base from V and 8 from J, leaving 18 bases between them. There are 15 residues in the CDR3. The CDR3 is CASSLTGQSQKTQYF. For the CDR3, the DNA is TGCGCCAGCAGCTTGACCGGACAATCCCAAAAAACCCAGTACTTC.

This clone has a count of ten or more. This chain uses TRBV6-1 with TRBJ2-1, with 9 bases identical to TRBD2. The CDR3 has 16 residues. J gave up 7 bases and V 7 bases, and 14 bases lay outside the gene matches. Per the germline V gene, CDR1 is MNHNS and CDR2 is SASEGT. CDR3 residues: CASIRLAGARENEQFF. As DNA, the CDR3 is TGTGCCAGCATTAGATTAGCGGGAGCTCGGGAAAATGAGCAGTTCTTC.

This clone was seen ten or more times. V and J are TRBV20-1 and TRBJ1-1; 7 bases are a match to TRBD1. In germline, CDR1 is DFQATT, CDR2 SNEGSKA (reference sequence). The CDR3 extends over 15 amino acids. V lost 3 bases to trimming and J lost 1 base; unmatched junction nucleotides: 8. CDR3 amino acids: CSASHPRGQNTEAFF. The DNA for the CDR3 is TGCAGTGCTAGTCACCCTAGGGGGCAGAACACTGAAGCTTTCTTT.

The rearrangement uses TRBV18 and TRBJ1-2; TRBD1 matches at 8 bases. V shed 6 bases, J shed 4 bases, and the junction held 10 bases outside the gene matches. The CDR3 is 15 residues long. The germline V gene encodes CDR1 KGHSH and CDR2 LQKENI. The CDR3 loop reads CASSTNGQGAYGYTF. As DNA, the CDR3 is TGTGCCAGCTCGACCAATGGACAGGGAGCCTATGGCTACACCTTC.

This clone was counted at least ten times. The V gene is TRBV28, the J gene TRBJ2-2; 9 nucleotides line up with TRBD1. V trimming: 2 bases; J trimming: 4 bases; junction bases outside the gene matches: 8. The CDR3 covers 17 residues. Germline V gene data show CDR1 as MDHEN and CDR2 as SYDVKM. The CDR3 DNA is TGTGCCAGCAGTTTAGGACCGGGACAGGGAATCACCGGGGAGCTGTTTTTT. Encoded protein: CASSLGPGQGITGELFF.